This TCR beta chain was identified during a study of a mutant IDH1 vaccine in newly diagnosed glioma. About the study: The start of vaccination came 4-6 weeks after radiotherapy alone, or with temozolomide cycles. Those enrolled had earlier been treated with radiotherapy, temozolomide, or both, mostly both.

Trimming at V came to 2 bases and at J to 6 bases, leaving 7 bases not matched to a gene. The germline V gene encodes CDR1 SGHNT and CDR2 YYREEE (reference sequence). This CDR3 is 14 amino acids long. General study results and limits: There seemed to be no relation between pseudoprogression and changes in top peripheral T cell clonotypes.

The time point: week 23, last vaccination. In every dose of vaccine, 300 ug of mutant IDH1 20-mer peptide was given alongside topical imiquimod. New astrocytomas of WHO grade 3 or 4 that were IDH1-mutant and ATRX-lost were found in the donors. Method: immunoSEQ multiplex PCR; TCRdb's copy keeps in-frame clones and lacks some. The sample has 41,000 or so clones; 60% to 85% are singletons. Concerning this clone itself: Its antigen remains unknown.

The starting material was PBMCs, obtained from a glioma patient whose treatment included an IDH1 peptide vaccine. The chain combines TRBV5-4 with TRBJ1-1; 7 bases fit TRBD1. The sequence was obtained from a woman aged 40 to 50 with glioma. Some clones in this sample may be carry-over from other donors' samples. The CDR3 coding sequence is TGTGCCAGCAGCTTCGATTCAGGGGGGGCTGAAGCTTTCTTT. Residues: CASSFDSGGAEAFF. The full variable domain, with the rest looked up from reference TRBV5-4 and TRBJ1-1, is ETGVTQSPTHLIKTRGQQVTLRCSSQSGHNTVSWYQQALGQGPQFIFQYYREEENGRGNFPPRFSGLQFPNYSSELNVNALELDDSALYLCASSFDSGGAEAFFGQGTRLTVV.